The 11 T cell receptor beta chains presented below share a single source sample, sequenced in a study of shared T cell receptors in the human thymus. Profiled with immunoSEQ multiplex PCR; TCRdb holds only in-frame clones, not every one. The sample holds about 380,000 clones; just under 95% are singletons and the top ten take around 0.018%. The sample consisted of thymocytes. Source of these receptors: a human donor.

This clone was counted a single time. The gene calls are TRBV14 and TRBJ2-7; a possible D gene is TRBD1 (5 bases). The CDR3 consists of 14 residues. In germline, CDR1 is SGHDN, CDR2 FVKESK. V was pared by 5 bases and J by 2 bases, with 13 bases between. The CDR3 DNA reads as TGTGCCAGCAGCTTCAGACAGTCCCCCTACGAGCAGTACTTC. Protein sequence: CASSFRQSPYEQYF.

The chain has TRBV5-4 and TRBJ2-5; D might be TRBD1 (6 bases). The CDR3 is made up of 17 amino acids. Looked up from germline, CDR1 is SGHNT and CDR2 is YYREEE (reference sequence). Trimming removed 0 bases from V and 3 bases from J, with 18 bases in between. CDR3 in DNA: TGTGCCAGCAGCTTGGAGGGGGTCTTCTGTCCGAAAGAGACCCAGTACTTC. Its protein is CASSLEGVFCPKETQYF. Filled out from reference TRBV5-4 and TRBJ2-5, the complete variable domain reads ETGVTQSPTHLIKTRGQQVTLRCSSQSGHNTVSWYQQALGQGPQFIFQYYREEENGRGNFPPRFSGLQFPNYSSELNVNALELDDSALYLCASSLEGVFCPKETQYFGPGTRLLVL.

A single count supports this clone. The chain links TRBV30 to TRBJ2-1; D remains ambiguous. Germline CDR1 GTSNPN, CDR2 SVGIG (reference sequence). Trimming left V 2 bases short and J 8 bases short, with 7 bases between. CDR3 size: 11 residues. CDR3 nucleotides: TGTGCCTGGAGTTTAGGCCATGAGCAGTTCTTC. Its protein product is CAWSLGHEQFF.

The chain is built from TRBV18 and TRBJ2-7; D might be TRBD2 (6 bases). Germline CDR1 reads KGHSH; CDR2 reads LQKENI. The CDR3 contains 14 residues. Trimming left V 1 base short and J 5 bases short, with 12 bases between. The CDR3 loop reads CASSPRRGLHEQYF. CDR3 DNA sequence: TGTGCCAGCTCACCACGAAGGGGACTGCACGAGCAGTACTTC.

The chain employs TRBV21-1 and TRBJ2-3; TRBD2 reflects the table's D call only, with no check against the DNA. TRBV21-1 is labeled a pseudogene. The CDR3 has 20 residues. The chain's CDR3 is CASSNGPGIFDYHSTDTQYF. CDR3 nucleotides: TGTGCCAGCAGCAATGGTCCCGGGATCTTCGATTATCATAGCACAGATACGCAGTATTTT.

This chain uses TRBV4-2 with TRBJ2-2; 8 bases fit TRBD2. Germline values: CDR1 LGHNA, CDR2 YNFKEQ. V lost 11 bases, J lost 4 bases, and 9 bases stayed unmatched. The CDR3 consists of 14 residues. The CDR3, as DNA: TGTGCCGCCCAGCGGGAGACTCCCACCGGGGAGCTGTTTTTT. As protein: CAAQRETPTGELFF.

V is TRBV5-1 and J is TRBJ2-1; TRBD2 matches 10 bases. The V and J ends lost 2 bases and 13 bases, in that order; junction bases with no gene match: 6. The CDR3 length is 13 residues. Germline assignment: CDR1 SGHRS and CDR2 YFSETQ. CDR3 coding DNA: TGCGCCAGCAGCTTACTAGCGGGATACGGACAGTTCTTC. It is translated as CASSLLAGYGQFF.

CDR3 sequence (DNA): TGTGCCAGCAGTGAAGAGGGGGGACAGGGCACAGATACGCAGTATTTT. Translation: CASSEEGGQGTDTQYF. The genes are TRBV6-1 and TRBJ2-3; 8 bases line up with TRBD1. Germline values: CDR1 MNHNS, CDR2 SASEGT. The CDR3 is made up of 16 amino acids. Trimming took 1 base from V and 1 from J; bases not matched to a gene: 4.

For the CDR3, the DNA is TGTGCCAGCAGCCAAGATCGAAATCACAGGGACCTAGGAAACACCATATATTTT. As protein: CASSQDRNHRDLGNTIYF. The rearrangement links TRBV4-2 to TRBJ1-3; TRBD1 is a possible D gene (6 bases). Germline lookup yields CDR1 LGHNA and CDR2 YNFKEQ. The ends were cut back, 0 bases at V and 4 bases at J, with 19 bases in the middle. The CDR3 contains 18 residues.

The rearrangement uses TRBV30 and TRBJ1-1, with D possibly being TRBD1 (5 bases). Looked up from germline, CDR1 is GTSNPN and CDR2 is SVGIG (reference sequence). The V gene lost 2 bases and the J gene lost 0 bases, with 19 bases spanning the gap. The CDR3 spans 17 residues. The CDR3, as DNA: TGTGCCTGGAGTCCACAGTTGGAGGGGCGCATGAACACTGAAGCTTTCTTT. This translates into CAWSPQLEGRMNTEAFF. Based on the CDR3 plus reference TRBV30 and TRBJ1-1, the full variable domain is SQTIHQWPATLVQPVGSPLSLECTVEGTSNPNLYWYRQAAGRGLQLLFYSVGIGQISSEVPQNLSASRPQDRQFILSSKKLLLSDSGFYLCAWSPQLEGRMNTEAFFGQGTRLTVV.

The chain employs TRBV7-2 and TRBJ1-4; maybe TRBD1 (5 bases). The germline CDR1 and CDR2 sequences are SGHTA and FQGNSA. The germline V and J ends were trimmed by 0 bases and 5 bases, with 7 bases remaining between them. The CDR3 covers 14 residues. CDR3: CASSLAGANEKLFF. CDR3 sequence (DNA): TGTGCCAGCAGCTTAGCAGGGGCAAATGAAAAACTGTTTTTT.